A single sample is the source of the 21 T cell receptor beta chains below, sequenced in a study of blood T cell repertoires in COVID-19 (TCRdb year 2020). The library was obtained by the immunoSEQ multiplex PCR assay. This immuneACCESS table, as held by TCRdb, lists in-frame sequences with V and J called but not all clones. Of the missing ones, under half trace to an unresolved V gene in checked studies; the others have no known cause. For this sample there are 130,000 to 150,000 clones; roughly 90% appear just once. The ten biggest clones cover about 2.1% of the sample. Sequenced material: peripheral blood. These receptors came from a human donor in a cohort sampled during active COVID-19.

The V gene is TRBV6-2 or TRBV6-3, the J gene TRBJ1-2; D gene uncertain. CDR3 length: 14 amino acids. CDR1 is MNHEY and CDR2 is SVGEGT in the germline V gene. The V end was cut by 4 bases, the J end by 8 bases, with 17 bases between. CDR3 amino acids: CASSSGLNAGGYTF. The CDR3 DNA follows: TGTGCCAGCAGTTCGGGGTTGAACGCGGGCGGCTACACCTTC.

In nucleotides, the CDR3 is TGTGCCAGCAGCTTTACCGGGACTAGCGGGTCTGAGCAGTTCTTC. Amino acids: CASSFTGTSGSEQFF. The chain carries TRBV7-9 and TRBJ2-1, with 12 bases aligning to TRBD2. This CDR3 spans 15 amino acids. From germline, CDR1 is SEHNR and CDR2 FQNEAQ (reference sequence). J gave up 9 bases and V 3 bases, and 6 bases lay outside the gene matches.

This chain joins TRBV20-1 and TRBJ2-7, with 8 positions matching TRBD2. Germline CDR1 is DFQATT and CDR2 is SNEGSKA (reference sequence). The CDR3 totals 15 residues. Germline trimming cut 3 bases from V and 2 bases from J; bases unmatched to any gene: 9. The CDR3 coding sequence is TGCAGTGCTAGTCGTCCCTCGGGGGGGGCCTACGAGCAGTACTTC. Its translation is CSASRPSGGAYEQYF.

The gene calls are TRBV6-1 and TRBJ1-5, with unresolved D. This CDR3 spans 13 amino acids. Looked up from germline, CDR1 is MNHNS and CDR2 is SASEGT. Trimming pared 2 bases from V and 6 bases from J, leaving 8 bases between. The CDR3 is CASSEQPGQPQHF. In DNA, the CDR3 is TGTGCCAGCAGTGAACAACCCGGTCAGCCCCAGCATTTT.

CDR3 in amino acids: CASSMGTSGYNEQFF. CDR3 DNA sequence: TGTGCCAGTAGTATGGGGACTAGCGGGTACAATGAGCAGTTCTTC. This chain joins TRBV19 and TRBJ2-1; 12 bases line up with TRBD2. The CDR3 is made up of 15 amino acids. V dropped 3 bases and J dropped 4; count of bases not matched to a gene: 1. Germline values: CDR1 LNHDA, CDR2 SQIVND (reference sequence).

This clone showed up just a few times. This sequence joins TRBV19 and TRBJ2-1, with a weak D call TRBD2 (6 bases). The CDR3 loop spans 13 amino acids. Trimming shortened V by 9 bases and J by 7 bases, and 16 bases separated the two germline ends. Germline V gene sequence: CDR1 LNHDA, CDR2 SQIVND (reference sequence). The CDR3 region has the DNA TGTGCCAGCCGCGGGACTCTCAATAATGAGCAGTTCTTC. Protein sequence: CASRGTLNNEQFF. Full variable domain (remainder filled in from reference TRBV19 and TRBJ2-1): DGGITQSPKYLFRKEGQNVTLSCEQNLNHDAMYWYRQDPGQGLRLIYYSQIVNDFQKGDIAEGYSVSREKKESFPLTVTSAQKNPTAFYLCASRGTLNNEQFFGPGTRLTVL.

The gene calls are TRBV18 and TRBJ2-5; no clear D gene. CDR3 length equals 12 residues. Germline lookup yields CDR1 KGHSH and CDR2 LQKENI. The V gene lost 3 bases and the J gene lost 2 bases, with 4 bases spanning the gap. The CDR3 sequence: CASSPVQETQYF. The CDR3 DNA reads TGTGCCAGCTCACCTGTACAAGAGACCCAGTACTTC.

The rearrangement uses TRBV28 and TRBJ1-2, with unresolved D. V lost 6 bases, J lost 8 bases, and 13 bases lay in between. Per the germline V gene, CDR1 is MDHEN and CDR2 is SYDVKM. CDR3 size: 12 residues. CDR3 amino acids: CASSYLVWGYTF. CDR3 sequence (DNA): TGTGCCAGCAGCTACCTTGTGTGGGGCTACACCTTC.

This clone was seen a single time. This chain links TRBV7-2 with TRBJ1-2, with 7 positions matching TRBD1. The ends lost 8 bases at V and 6 bases at J; junction bases unmatched: 9. Looked up from germline, CDR1 is SGHTA and CDR2 is FQGNSA. The length of the CDR3 is 13 residues. This CDR3 is CASGMRQGHGYTF. CDR3 sequence (DNA): TGTGCCAGCGGAATGAGACAGGGTCATGGCTACACCTTC.

In its sample, this clone was seen once. This chain links TRBV7-2 with TRBJ2-6; TRBD1 is a possible D gene (5 bases). The V end was cut by 7 bases, the J end by 0 bases, with 16 bases between. Germline V gene data show CDR1 as SGHTA and CDR2 as FQGNSA. The CDR3 extends over 17 amino acids. The CDR3 protein is CASILQGINSGANVLTF. The CDR3 DNA is TGTGCCAGCATCCTGCAGGGTATAAACTCTGGGGCCAACGTCCTGACTTTC. The whole variable domain, remainder taken from reference TRBV7-2 and TRBJ2-6, is GAGVSQSPSNKVTEKGKDVELRCDPISGHTALYWYRQSLGQGLEFLIYFQGNSAPDKSGLPSDRFSAERTGGSVSTLTIQRTQQEDSAVYLCASILQGINSGANVLTFGAGSRLTVL.

This clone appeared once. The chain recombines TRBV19 with TRBJ2-6, with D tentatively TRBD2 (6 bases). CDR3 size: 17 residues. With 3 bases removed from V and 0 bases from J, the gap between germline ends came to 12 bases. CDR1 and CDR2 from the germline V gene are LNHDA and SQIVND (reference sequence). The CDR3 DNA sequence: TGTGCCAGTAGTATTAATGGCGGGGTCTCTGGGGCCAACGTCCTGACTTTC. As protein: CASSINGGVSGANVLTF.

J is TRBJ1-1 and V is TRBV9, with TRBD1 matching over 10 bases. CDR3 length equals 15 residues. With V trimmed by 4 bases and J by 3 bases, 6 bases remained unmatched. Germline assignment: CDR1 SGDLS and CDR2 YYNGEE. The CDR3 sequence is CASSLRGQGDTEAFF. CDR3 DNA: TGTGCCAGCAGCCTTCGAGGACAGGGGGACACTGAAGCTTTCTTT.

The J gene is TRBJ2-3, the V gene TRBV7-3, with 16 bases identical to TRBD2. Germline-derived CDR1 and CDR2 are SGHTA and FQGTGA. This CDR3 has 18 residues. Trimming took 2 bases from V and 1 from J; bases not matched to a gene: 3. The CDR3: CASSLGTSGGAGTDTQYF. CDR3 DNA: TGTGCCAGCAGCTTAGGGACTAGCGGGGGGGCGGGCACAGATACGCAGTATTTT.

The chain is built from TRBV6-5 and TRBJ2-5; 7 bases line up with TRBD2. With 0 bases clipped from V and 5 bases from J, the junction kept 6 bases outside the gene matches. This CDR3 contains 15 residues. Germline V gene data show CDR1 as MNHEY and CDR2 as SVGAGI. The CDR3 nucleotides are TGTGCCAGCAGTTACTCCAGGGTGGGGGGGGAGACCCAGTACTTC. It yields the protein CASSYSRVGGETQYF.

J is TRBJ2-1 and V is TRBV9; no firm D call. The V end was cut by 0 bases, the J end by 8 bases, with 6 bases between. The CDR3 consists of 12 residues. Germline V CDR1 and CDR2: SGDLS, YYNGEE. The DNA of the CDR3 is TGTGCCAGCAGCGTAGGGCTCGATGAGCAGTTCTTC. This codes for CASSVGLDEQFF. Using reference TRBV9 and TRBJ2-1 for the parts outside the CDR3, the full variable domain is DSGVTQTPKHLITATGQRVTLRCSPRSGDLSVYWYQQSLDQGLQFLIQYYNGEERAKGNILERFSAQQFPDLHSELNLSSLELGDSALYFCASSVGLDEQFFGPGTRLTVL.

The J gene is TRBJ2-7, the V gene TRBV7-8; a possible D gene is TRBD1 (6 bases). CDR1 and CDR2 (germline): SGHVS, FQNEAQ. This CDR3 comprises 15 residues. V was shortened by 0 bases and J by 2 bases, with 11 bases between the two germline ends. CDR3 bases: TGTGCCAGCAGCTTAGCTCCCAGGGGAACCTACGAGCAGTACTTC. This encodes CASSLAPRGTYEQYF.

This clone has a single count. V is TRBV28 and J is TRBJ2-7, with TRBD1 matching 9 bases. Germline V gene sequence: CDR1 MDHEN, CDR2 SYDVKM. CDR3 size: 15 residues. Trimming cost V 5 bases and J 7 bases; bases outside gene matches: 12. CDR3 nucleotide sequence: TGTGCCAGCAGTCCGACCGGGACAGGGTTTCGAGAGCAGTACTTC. Its translation is CASSPTGTGFREQYF.

The chain recombines TRBV7-8 with TRBJ2-3; 11 bases are shared with TRBD2. In germline, CDR1 is SGHVS, CDR2 FQNEAQ. V lost 1 base, J lost 5 bases, and 8 bases stayed unmatched. This CDR3 is built from 17 residues. The chain's CDR3 is CASSLEASGGPGDTQYF. CDR3 DNA sequence: TGTGCCAGCAGCTTAGAGGCTAGCGGGGGGCCGGGAGATACGCAGTATTTT.

V usage is TRBV7-2 and J usage is TRBJ2-5; 7 nucleotides match TRBD2. The CDR3 loop spans 15 amino acids. In germline, CDR1 is SGHTA, CDR2 FQGNSA. V dropped 5 bases and J dropped 5; count of bases not matched to a gene: 11. The CDR3 DNA sequence: TGTGCCAGCAGCCCCGGGAGCGGGGTCGCGGAGACCCAGTACTTC. Translating it yields CASSPGSGVAETQYF.

J is TRBJ2-7 and V is TRBV27; 9 bases fit TRBD2. CDR3 length: 14 amino acids. Germline V gene lookup returns CDR1 MNHEY and CDR2 SMNVEV (reference sequence). With V trimmed by 5 bases and J by 4 bases, 6 bases remained unmatched. CDR3 sequence: CASSRGTSWYEQYF. CDR3 sequence (DNA): TGTGCCAGCAGTAGAGGGACTAGCTGGTACGAGCAGTACTTC.

The genes are TRBV5-4 and TRBJ1-1; perhaps TRBD1 as D (6 bases). The germline V and J ends were trimmed by 0 bases and 1 base, with 10 bases remaining between them. The germline V gene encodes CDR1 SGHNT and CDR2 YYREEE (reference sequence). CDR3 length equals 15 residues. The CDR3 loop reads CASSLGRGRNTEAFF. The CDR3 coding sequence is TGTGCCAGCAGCTTGGGAAGGGGGAGGAACACTGAAGCTTTCTTT.